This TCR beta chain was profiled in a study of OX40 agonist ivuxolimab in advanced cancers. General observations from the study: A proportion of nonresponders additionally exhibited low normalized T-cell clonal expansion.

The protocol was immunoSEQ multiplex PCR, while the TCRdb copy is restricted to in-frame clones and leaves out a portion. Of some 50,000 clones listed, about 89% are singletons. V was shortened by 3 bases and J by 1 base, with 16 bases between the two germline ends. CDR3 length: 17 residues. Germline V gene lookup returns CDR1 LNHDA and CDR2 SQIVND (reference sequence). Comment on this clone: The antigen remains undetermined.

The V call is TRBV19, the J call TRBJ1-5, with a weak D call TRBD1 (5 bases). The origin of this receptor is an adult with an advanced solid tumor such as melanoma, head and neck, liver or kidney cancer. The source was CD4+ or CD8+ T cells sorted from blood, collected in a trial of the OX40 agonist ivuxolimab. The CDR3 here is CASSIPQGRGSNQPQHF. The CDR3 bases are TGTGCCAGTAGTATCCCCCAGGGTCGAGGGAGCAATCAGCCCCAGCATTTT.